The clone carrying this T cell receptor (beta chain) was seen only a few times. Its antigen remains unidentified. Isolating CD4+ T cells followed approximately 11 days of culture. Participants each got two BNT162b2 or mRNA-1273 vaccine doses. Some clones are missing from TCRdb's copy, which holds only in-frame ones; the method was immunoSEQ multiplex PCR. The sample holds tens of thousands of clones, around 73% seen once. The sample is drawn from a study of vaccination effects on CD4 cells after COVID-19. This receptor was obtained from a human donor who received a COVID-19 vaccine. The source material was CD4+ T cells from PBMCs cultured without peptide, sampled after COVID-19 vaccination.

This chain's CDR3 is CASSFSGGAGSGNTIYF. CDR3 in DNA: TGTGCCAGCAGCTTCTCAGGAGGGGCCGGCTCTGGAAACACCATATATTTT. This rearrangement joins TRBV7-9 to TRBJ1-3, with D perhaps matching TRBD1 (5 bases). Per germline, CDR1 SEHNR and CDR2 FQNEAQ (reference sequence). V lost 3 bases and J 0 bases, leaving 15 bases between the germline ends. The CDR3 is 17 amino acids.